This T cell receptor beta chain stems from a study of T cells in Graves' hyperthyroidism and ophthalmopathy. In germline, CDR1 is MNHNS, CDR2 SASEGT. J was trimmed by 3 bases and V by 3 bases; bases with no gene match: 8. This CDR3 has 15 amino acids. Clinical symptoms, serum thyroxine, TRAb, thyroid ultrasound and orbital computed tomography established diagnosis. Approximately 10 ml of fresh peripheral blood supplied the PBMCs. Using RNA transcripts as the source, TCR beta CDR3 regions were amplified. First-round RT-PCR of the TCR CDR3 relied on the HTBI primer set. Using its own MiXCR run on the multiplex PCR reads, TCRdb lists one record per CDR3 protein. The data contain about 380,000 distinct CDR3 sequences, under 20% of them singletons. In this sample, this clonotype turned up many times.

The receptor was isolated from a man in his late teens or twenties with Graves' ophthalmopathy. Sequencing used blood. The rearrangement links TRBV6-1 to TRBJ2-7, with 7 bases lining up with TRBD2. In DNA, the CDR3 is TGTGCCAGCAGTGATCGCCCGGGGGGACTCTACGAGCAGTACTTC. Amino acids: CASSDRPGGLYEQYF.